This record looks at one T cell receptor beta chain sequence and its context. No cognate antigen has been identified for it. Nothing much larger sits one base from this clone, and base qualities are not available. These data come from a study of blood T cell repertoires in COVID-19 (dated by TCRdb to 2019 to 2021). Study-level background: Samples from collaborators originated in the United States, Italy and Spain and spanned both the acute and convalescent phases of COVID-19. The material from the prospective study consisted of cDNA or gDNA derived from T cells, B-cell-depleted T cells, or PBMCs. Subjects who had been exposed to COVID-19, were actively infected with it, or had recovered from it provided the deeply sampled blood TCRbeta repertoires that made up the dataset. The repertoires were made available in a free public database intended to serve as a resource for research on the immune response to SARS-CoV-2. The samples were drawn from two sources: the first 160 participants of the ongoing ImmuneRACE study, and some 1,300 subjects contributed by 6 global collaborators. Nearly every sample came with metadata listing a de-identified subject ID, COVID-19 status, age in years and sex. Where HLA class I and class II types were available, the types were taken from metadata supplied by the sample provider, not from assay-based typing.

The germline V gene yields MDHEN for CDR1 and SYDVKM for CDR2. V ends up 3 bases short and J 4 bases short, with an unmatched junction base count of 7. The CDR3 runs 15 residues from the cysteine to the phenylalanine. CDR3 DNA is the only sequence kept; it has 45 bases, read in frame from the first base. The immunoSEQ Assay, a bias-controlled multiplex PCR, was used to amplify TCRbeta CDR3 regions from genomic DNA. The paper's data handling went like this. The number of nucleated cells in each sample was estimated by amplification of reference gene primers within the assay. Sequence reads were collapsed and filtered to measure the absolute abundance of every unique TCRbeta CDR3 rearrangement. Productive Simpson clonality was computed per sample as the square root of Simpson's diversity index over productive rearrangements. Held by TCRdb, this immuneACCESS table contains in-frame sequences only and omits some clones. Under half of the omission traces to an unresolved V gene where checked; the cause of the rest is unknown. That table furnishes V, J and clone size, whereas the DNA furnished D and trimming. For this sample the table gives under 400,000 clones, of which around nine tenths were detected only once. The ten biggest clones cover around 0.92% of the sample.

Participants in the prospective study were aged about 18 to 90 years, lived in 20 to 30 United States geographic areas, and enrolled through a virtual design. To assign participants to cohorts, the prospective study relied on clinical history that participants themselves reported in a screening survey and a study questionnaire. Exposed participants had been in contact, within 2 weeks of entering the study, with a person who had a PCR-confirmed or clinician-diagnosed case of COVID-19. In the prospective study, mobile phlebotomists collected whole blood, serum and a nasopharyngeal or oropharyngeal swab from each participant. Participants in the prospective study had the option to provide additional blood draws and questionnaires over a 2-month period. Before DNA extraction, prospective study blood samples were shipped either frozen or at room temperature. Overall study results and their limits: How much clinical and demographic metadata was included differed by source and by participant, and the metadata was provided uncurated.

Material: PBMCs or T cells enriched from blood (not recorded which). This sequence originates from a woman in her twenties or thirties who had been exposed to COVID-19. Rearrangement joined TRBV28 to TRBJ2-7; TRBD1 lines up with 9 middle nucleotides. The CDR3 here reads CASSLSGTGTYEQYF. In nucleotides, the sequence is TGTGCCAGCAGTTTGTCAGGGACAGGGACTTACGAGCAGTACTTC.